The present T cell receptor beta chain was sequenced within a study of radiotherapy plus CTLA-4 blockade in lung cancer. Study-wide results and caveats: There was expansion of tumor-derived TCR clones in blood after radiotherapy plus ipilimumab. Best predicting response, reportedly, were early blood T cell clone dynamics, with interferon-beta.

As to this clone: What it recognizes is unknown.

TCRdb's table, derived via immunoSEQ multiplex PCR, lists solely in-frame clones and lacks some. This table has over 100,000 clones, approximately 80% appearing once. Looked up from germline, CDR1 is SGHVS and CDR2 is FNYEAQ. The V and J ends lost 5 bases and 0 bases respectively, with 17 bases between them. This CDR3 region has 16 residues. This specimen consisted of peripheral blood, obtained from a patient treated with radiotherapy plus ipilimumab. This clonotype was obtained from a human donor with non-small cell lung cancer that progressed on radiotherapy plus ipilimumab. Some clones in this sample may be carry-over from other donors' samples. The chain couples TRBV7-6 to TRBJ2-7, with D possibly being TRBD2 (6 bases). CDR3 sequence: CASSPHGGPVSYEQYF. CDR3 in DNA: TGTGCCAGCAGCCCCCACGGGGGACCTGTCTCCTACGAGCAGTACTTC.